One sample yielded the 24 T cell receptor beta chains listed below, sequenced in a study of identical twins. TCRdb re-called the 5' RACE reads through MiXCR, storing one row per CDR3 protein. The sample has more than 350,000 distinct CDR3 sequences; 9% are singletons. Sequences were obtained from naive T cells sorted from blood. These receptors came from a woman aged 45-65 years in good health.

This clonotype has just a few counts. This sequence joins TRBV10-2 and TRBJ2-1; D is possibly TRBD1 (6 bases). CDR1 is WSHSY, CDR2 SAAADI, per germline. Trimming left V 0 bases short and J 9 bases short, with 9 bases between. The CDR3 has 13 residues. CDR3 DNA: TGCGCCAGCAGTGAGTCGTCCAGGGGTGAGCAGTTCTTC. Protein sequence: CASSESSRGEQFF.

This clonotype was counted only a few times. This chain links TRBV12-3 or TRBV12-4 with TRBJ1-2, with a tentative D call TRBD1 (5 bases). Trimming removed 2 bases at V and 9 bases at J, with 16 bases between. This CDR3 is built from 14 residues. DNA for the CDR3: TGTGCCAGCAGTTTATGGGGACCCGGGCAGAGCTACACCTTC. Protein sequence: CASSLWGPGQSYTF.

This clonotype showed up many times. V and J are TRBV27 and TRBJ2-1; D is ambiguous. The CDR3 runs to 13 residues. V was pared by 2 bases and J by 5 bases, with 7 bases between. Germline values: CDR1 MNHEY, CDR2 SMNVEV (reference sequence). The CDR3 sequence is CASSLGTDNEQFF. The CDR3 nucleotides are TGTGCCAGCAGTTTAGGCACAGACAATGAGCAGTTCTTC.

The chain is built from TRBV5-1 and TRBJ2-1; 7 nucleotides line up with TRBD2. The CDR3 runs to 16 residues. With 4 bases clipped from V and 15 bases from J, the junction kept 22 bases outside the gene matches. Germline assignment: CDR1 SGHRS and CDR2 YFSETQ. The chain's CDR3 is CASSLRDYSGPDEGFF. DNA of the CDR3: TGCGCCAGCAGCCTCCGGGACTATTCTGGCCCGGATGAGGGGTTCTTC. Full variable domain (missing parts from reference TRBV5-1 and TRBJ2-1): KAGVTQTPRYLIKTRGQQVTLSCSPISGHRSVSWYQQTPGQGLQFLFEYFSETQRNKGNFPGRFSGRQFSNSRSEMNVSTLELGDSALYLCASSLRDYSGPDEGFFGPGTRLTVL.

The CDR3 DNA reads as TGCGCCAGCAGCCTCCTCCCAGCGGGAACAAGAACAGATACGCAGTATTTT. Its translation: CASSLLPAGTRTDTQYF. The gene calls are TRBV4-1 and TRBJ2-3, with 7 nucleotides matching TRBD2. CDR1 is MGHRA and CDR2 is YSYEKL in the germline V gene. The junction had 13 bases not matched to a gene; V was cut back by 4 bases and J by 3 bases. This CDR3 is 17 amino acids long.

The chain links TRBV20-1 to TRBJ2-3; D ambiguous. Between the trimmed V and J ends, which lost 1 base and 9 bases, there was a span of 14 bases. In germline, CDR1 is DFQATT, CDR2 SNEGSKA (reference sequence). The CDR3 has 13 residues. The CDR3 DNA reads as TGCAGTGCTAGAGCCTCGGTCGCATTGACGCAGTATTTT. The encoded protein is CSARASVALTQYF.

This clonotype was seen a few times. This chain uses TRBV10-2 with TRBJ2-7, with 8 bases aligning to TRBD2. Germline loops: CDR1 WSHSY, CDR2 SAAADI. The CDR3 has 14 amino acids. V lost 8 bases to trimming and J lost 1 base; unmatched junction nucleotides: 7. This chain's CDR3 is CASRAGENSYEQYF. The CDR3 nucleotides read TGCGCCAGCCGAGCGGGAGAGAATTCCTACGAGCAGTACTTC.

This clonotype has at least ten counts. This sequence joins TRBV5-1 and TRBJ1-1; TRBD1 matches at 11 bases. Per germline, CDR1 SGHRS and CDR2 YFSETQ. Trimming took 5 bases from V and 8 from J; bases not matched to a gene: 5. This CDR3 has 13 residues. The CDR3 sequence is CASRGTGGIEAFF. In DNA form, the CDR3 reads TGCGCCAGCAGAGGGACAGGGGGAATAGAAGCTTTCTTT.

This clonotype was recorded at least ten times. The V gene is TRBV29-1, the J gene TRBJ1-1, with D tentatively TRBD1 (6 bases). The CDR3 extends over 14 amino acids. Germline CDR1 reads SQVTM; CDR2 reads ANQGSEA. V was trimmed by 6 bases and J by 3 bases, leaving 17 bases between them. The chain's CDR3 is CSVGGAGPYTEAFF. In DNA form, the CDR3 reads TGCAGCGTCGGGGGGGCAGGGCCGTACACTGAAGCTTTCTTT.

This clonotype was observed many times. The chain recombines TRBV5-1 with TRBJ2-3, with 9 bases that match TRBD2. Losses at the gene ends were 5 bases for V and 3 bases for J; bases not matched to a gene: 7. CDR1 is SGHRS and CDR2 is YFSETQ in the germline V gene. The CDR3 runs 15 residues. The CDR3 DNA follows: TGCGCCAGCAGAGCGGTTACTAGCGGGACAGATACGCAGTATTTT. This sequence encodes CASRAVTSGTDTQYF.

This clonotype was seen a few times. The chain links TRBV2 to TRBJ2-7; unclear D gene. The CDR3 consists of 12 residues. The V end was cut by 2 bases, the J end by 4 bases, with 6 bases between. Germline loops: CDR1 SNHLY, CDR2 FYNNEI. As DNA, the CDR3 is TGTGCCAGCAGTGAATCTGAGTACGAGCAGTACTTC. Amino acid sequence: CASSESEYEQYF.

This clonotype has more than one count but fewer than ten. The rearrangement links TRBV4-1 to TRBJ2-7, with TRBD1 matching over 8 bases. The V and J ends lost 2 bases and 1 base, in that order; junction bases with no gene match: 7. Germline V gene data show CDR1 as MGHRA and CDR2 as YSYEKL. CDR3 length: 16 amino acids. The CDR3 region is CASSQSRDRPSYEQYF. The DNA of the CDR3 is TGCGCCAGCAGCCAATCCCGGGACAGGCCTTCCTACGAGCAGTACTTC.

The rearrangement uses TRBV6-5 and TRBJ1-6; D uncertain. The V end was cut by 10 bases, the J end by 10 bases, with 8 bases between. CDR1 is MNHEY and CDR2 is SVGAGI in the germline V gene. This CDR3 has 10 residues. CDR3 coding DNA: TGTGCCATACCCCTCTCACCCCTCCACTTT. Its translation is CAIPLSPLHF.

This clonotype was counted a few times. The CDR3 DNA sequence: TGCAGCGTTGCCCGGGACAGCCTTAATGAAAAACTGTTTTTT. Its protein product is CSVARDSLNEKLFF. The chain combines TRBV29-1 with TRBJ1-4; TRBD1 agrees at 7 bases. This CDR3 has 14 amino acids. Germline V lookup: CDR1 SQVTM, CDR2 ANQGSEA. Trimming removed 4 bases from V and 4 bases from J; junction bases left unmatched: 6. Drawing the rest from reference TRBV29-1 and TRBJ1-4, the complete variable domain is SAVISQKPSRDICQRGTSLTIQCQVDSQVTMMFWYRQQPGQSLTLIATANQGSEATYESGFVIDKFPISRPNLTFSTLTVSNMSPEDSSIYLCSVARDSLNEKLFFGSGTQLSVL.

This clonotype was seen many times. This rearrangement joins TRBV5-1 to TRBJ2-5; TRBD2 matches 10 bases. Per germline, CDR1 SGHRS and CDR2 YFSETQ. The CDR3 length is 16 residues. Trimming at V came to 0 bases and at J to 4 bases, leaving 6 bases not matched to a gene. Written as DNA, the CDR3 is TGCGCCAGCAGCTTGGCCTCTAGCGGGGGCACAGAGACCCAGTACTTC. Translating gives CASSLASSGGTETQYF.

At least ten counts were recorded for this clonotype. The chain employs TRBV4-2 and TRBJ2-5; the D is unclear. Trimming removed 4 bases from V and 7 bases from J, with 19 bases in between. The CDR3 runs 15 residues. Germline CDR1 LGHNA, CDR2 YNFKEQ. Here the CDR3 reads CASSRGTSGSGTQYF. The CDR3 bases are TGTGCCAGCAGCCGTGGCACGTCCGGCTCGGGGACCCAGTACTTC.

This clonotype showed up just a few times. The chain joins TRBV27 to TRBJ2-7; 8 nucleotides agree with TRBD1. The CDR3 totals 13 residues. Germline V gene lookup returns CDR1 MNHEY and CDR2 SMNVEV (reference sequence). J was trimmed by 3 bases and V by 8 bases; bases with no gene match: 6. The CDR3: CASRRTGIYEQYF. CDR3 DNA sequence: TGTGCCAGCCGACGGACAGGGATCTACGAGCAGTACTTC.

Here the CDR3 DNA reads TGCGCCAGCAGCTTGGTCGCTAGCGGACGCATTCAAAACCTCTCCTACAATGAGCAGTTCTTC. The encoded protein is CASSLVASGRIQNLSYNEQFF. The genes are TRBV5-1 and TRBJ2-1; 7 positions match TRBD2. There are 21 residues in the CDR3. Germline assignment: CDR1 SGHRS and CDR2 YFSETQ. J lost 0 bases, V lost 0 bases, and 18 bases had no gene match.

The chain joins TRBV6-1 to TRBJ1-1; 11 bases fit TRBD1. The CDR3 has 13 residues. Germline loops: CDR1 MNHNS, CDR2 SASEGT. The V segment lost 6 bases and the J segment 7 bases; nucleotides outside the gene matches: 4. The CDR3 loop reads CASSGTGGVEAFF. The DNA of the CDR3 is TGTGCCAGCAGCGGGACAGGGGGAGTTGAAGCTTTCTTT.

The CDR3, as DNA: TGTGCCAGCAGTTTCGCCTCCCTGGGCACAGATACGCAGTATTTT. Its protein is CASSFASLGTDTQYF. The V gene is TRBV27, the J gene TRBJ2-3; D not certain. Germline assignment: CDR1 MNHEY and CDR2 SMNVEV (reference sequence). This CDR3 spans 15 amino acids. V lost 3 bases to trimming and J lost 1 base, with 11 bases between them.

The rearrangement joins TRBV25-1 to TRBJ2-3; perhaps TRBD2 as D (5 bases). CDR3 length: 16 amino acids. CDR1 and CDR2 from the germline V gene are MGHDK and SYGVNS. The V gene lost 5 bases and the J gene lost 3 bases, with 18 bases spanning the gap. CDR3 coding DNA: TGTGCCAGCAGTAGAAACAGACCGCGAGGGACAGATACGCAGTATTTT. Translating gives CASSRNRPRGTDTQYF.

In its sample, this clonotype was seen a few times. The chain joins TRBV3-1 to TRBJ2-1; 13 positions match TRBD2. Germline loops: CDR1 LGHDT, CDR2 YNNKEL (reference sequence). The ends lost 4 bases at V and 6 bases at J; junction bases unmatched: 9. This CDR3 has 17 residues. CDR3 protein: CASSRIRTSGRGNEQFF. The CDR3 DNA reads TGTGCCAGCAGCCGAATCAGGACTAGCGGGAGAGGCAATGAGCAGTTCTTC.

This clonotype has only a few counts. The chain has TRBV19 and TRBJ2-2; D remains ambiguous. Per germline, CDR1 LNHDA and CDR2 SQIVND (reference sequence). The CDR3 has 11 amino acids. The germline V and J ends were trimmed by 3 bases and 4 bases, with 0 bases remaining between them. The CDR3 spells CASSITGELFF. The CDR3 DNA is TGTGCCAGTAGTATCACCGGGGAGCTGTTTTTT.

This clonotype was detected a few times. The chain employs TRBV2 and TRBJ2-2; D remains unclear. With 10 bases removed from V and 8 bases from J, the gap between germline ends came to 14 bases. This CDR3 has 12 residues. Germline assignment: CDR1 SNHLY and CDR2 FYNNEI. DNA for the CDR3: TGTGCCACCCTGCCCCGGCCTGGGGAGCTGTTTTTT. Its translation: CATLPRPGELFF.